This section outlines one TCR beta chain sequence together with its context. CDR1 and CDR2 from the germline V gene are LNHDA and SQIVND (reference sequence). The CDR3 is 15 amino acids. V was pared by 3 bases and J by 5 bases, with 8 bases of the junction left unmatched. This sample was taken from a study of shared clonotypes between healthy human individuals. The assay was immunoSEQ multiplex PCR, and TCRdb's table has in-frame clones only and misses some. The table lists about 460,000 clones, over 60% of them singletons. The sequenced material came from PBMCs. The chain carries TRBV19 and TRBJ2-7; 9 nucleotides match TRBD2. The TCR was taken from a woman in her forties in good health. Some clones in this sample may be carry-over from other donors' samples. DNA for the CDR3: TGTGCCAGTAGTATCTCTAGCGGGAACCAACACGAGCAGTACTTC. Its protein is CASSISSGNQHEQYF.